Following are 2 T cell receptor beta chains from one sample sequenced in a study of glioma-infiltrating T cells after dendritic cell vaccination. Profiled with immunoSEQ multiplex PCR; TCRdb holds only in-frame clones, not every one. The sample lists 99,000 or so clones, around 90% occurring once. Time point denoted: after dendritic cell vaccination, including at tumor progression/relapse. The sample was blood, taken after dendritic cell vaccination. The receptors were sampled from a human donor with glioblastoma.

Turning to this clone: Other DNA sequences from this sample encode an identical CDR3 as well. This chain connects TRBV7-9 to TRBJ2-7; TRBD2 aligns across 14 bases. The length of the CDR3 is 15 residues. The V gene's germline CDR1 is SEHNR and CDR2 FQNEAQ (reference sequence). After removal of 4 bases from V and 7 bases from J, the junction contained 6 bases not matched to a gene. Here the CDR3 DNA reads TGTGCCAGCAGCTCGGGACTAGCGGGAGTAAGTGAGCAGTACTTC. Translation: CASSSGLAGVSEQYF.

This sequence joins TRBV5-1 and TRBJ2-7; 8 bases align to TRBD1. The J segment lost 4 bases and the V segment lost 0 bases, leaving 3 bases of the junction unmatched. Germline CDR1 is SGHRS and CDR2 is YFSETQ. This CDR3 spans 14 amino acids. This CDR3 reads CASSLDRGAYEQYF. The DNA of the CDR3 is TGCGCCAGCAGCTTGGACAGGGGGGCATACGAGCAGTACTTC. Full variable domain (remainder filled in from reference TRBV5-1 and TRBJ2-7): KAGVTQTPRYLIKTRGQQVTLSCSPISGHRSVSWYQQTPGQGLQFLFEYFSETQRNKGNFPGRFSGRQFSNSRSEMNVSTLELGDSALYLCASSLDRGAYEQYFGPGTRLTVT.